Detailed here is one TCR beta chain. Germline V CDR1 and CDR2: SGHRS, YFSETQ. V lost 0 bases and J lost 0, with 10 bases in between. The CDR3 totals 16 residues. This entry comes from a study of blood T cell repertoires in COVID-19. As for the study in general: Spain, Italy and the United States supplied samples that represented acute and convalescent COVID-19. The analysed material was cDNA or gDNA that came from T cells, B-cell-depleted T cells, or PBMCs.

Authors' methods: For nucleated cells, counts were estimated from reference gene primer amplification. Repertoires were generated with immunoSEQ multiplex PCR, while TCRdb's copy carries only in-frame clones and drops some. The V and J calls and clone size come from that table; D and trimming were worked out from the DNA. The table shows about 97,000 clones, with 80% to 95% occurring only once. J is TRBJ1-5 and V is TRBV5-1; no definite D call. Sequenced input: peripheral blood. This receptor was identified in a man between 18 and 35 years old with acute or convalescent COVID-19. CDR3 sequence (DNA): TGCGCCAGCAGCTTGGAAGGAGGGATTAGCAATCAGCCCCAGCATTTT. Protein product: CASSLEGGISNQPQHF.